This T cell receptor beta chain was documented in a study of neurological immune-mediated disorders. Study-wide results and limits: None of the CDR3 amino acid sequences in expanded clones turned up in more than one subject, which points to private repertoires in all groups.

The CDR3 is made up of 12 amino acids. V shed 8 bases and J shed 8 bases, with 13 bases lying between them. Germline V gene lookup returns CDR1 SEHNR and CDR2 FQNEAQ (reference sequence). This clonotype has ten or more counts. What it binds is not known. As for the cDNA, it was generated by 5'RACE with 10-nucleotide random UMIs. In TCRdb, the 5' RACE reads were re-called with MiXCR into one record per CDR3 protein. The table shows about 50,000 distinct CDR3 sequences, with less than 12% occurring only once. The time point denotes: longitudinal time-point 1 (baseline). The chain joins TRBV7-9 to TRBJ2-1; D remains ambiguous. The clonotype comes from a woman between 40 and 55 years old in good health. Sequences were obtained from PBMCs. The CDR3 region has the DNA TGTGCCAGCGAACGGAGTACCGATGAGCAGTTCTTC. Encoded protein: CASERSTDEQFF.